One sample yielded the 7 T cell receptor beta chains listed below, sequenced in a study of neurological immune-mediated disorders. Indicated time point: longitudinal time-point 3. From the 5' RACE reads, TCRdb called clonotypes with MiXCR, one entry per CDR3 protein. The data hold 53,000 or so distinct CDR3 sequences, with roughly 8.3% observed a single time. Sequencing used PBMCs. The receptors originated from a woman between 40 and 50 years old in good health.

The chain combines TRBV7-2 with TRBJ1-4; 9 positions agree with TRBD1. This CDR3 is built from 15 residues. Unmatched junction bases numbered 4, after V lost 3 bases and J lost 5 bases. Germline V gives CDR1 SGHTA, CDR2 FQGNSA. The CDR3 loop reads CASSFSGTGNEKLFF. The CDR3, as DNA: TGTGCCAGCAGCTTTTCGGGGACAGGGAATGAAAAACTGTTTTTT.

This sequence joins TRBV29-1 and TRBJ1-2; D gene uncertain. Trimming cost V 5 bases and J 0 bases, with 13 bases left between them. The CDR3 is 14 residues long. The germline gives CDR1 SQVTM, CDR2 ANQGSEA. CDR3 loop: CSVISQEANYGYTF. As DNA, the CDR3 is TGCAGCGTTATCTCCCAGGAGGCTAACTATGGCTACACCTTC. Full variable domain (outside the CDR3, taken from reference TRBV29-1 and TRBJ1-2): SAVISQKPSRDICQRGTSLTIQCQVDSQVTMMFWYRQQPGQSLTLIATANQGSEATYESGFVIDKFPISRPNLTFSTLTVSNMSPEDSSIYLCSVISQEANYGYTFGSGTRLTVV.

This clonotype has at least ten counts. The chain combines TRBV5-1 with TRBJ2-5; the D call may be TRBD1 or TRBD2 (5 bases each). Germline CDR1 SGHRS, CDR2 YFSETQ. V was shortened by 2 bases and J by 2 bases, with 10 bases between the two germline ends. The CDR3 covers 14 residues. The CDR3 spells CASSLTREQETQYF. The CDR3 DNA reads TGCGCCAGCAGCTTAACCAGGGAGCAAGAGACCCAGTACTTC.

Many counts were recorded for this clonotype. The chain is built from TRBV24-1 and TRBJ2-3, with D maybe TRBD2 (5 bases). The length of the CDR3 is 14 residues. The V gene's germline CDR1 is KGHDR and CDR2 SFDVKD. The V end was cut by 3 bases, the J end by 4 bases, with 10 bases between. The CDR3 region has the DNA TGTGCCACCAGTGATCCTCGAGGGTCAGATACGCAGTATTTT. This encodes CATSDPRGSDTQYF.

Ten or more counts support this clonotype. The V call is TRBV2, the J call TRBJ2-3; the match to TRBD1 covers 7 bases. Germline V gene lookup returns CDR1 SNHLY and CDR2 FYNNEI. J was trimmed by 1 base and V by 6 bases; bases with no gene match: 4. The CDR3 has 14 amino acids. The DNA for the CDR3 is TGTGCCAGCAGCCGGACAGGTCGCACAGATACGCAGTATTTT. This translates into CASSRTGRTDTQYF.

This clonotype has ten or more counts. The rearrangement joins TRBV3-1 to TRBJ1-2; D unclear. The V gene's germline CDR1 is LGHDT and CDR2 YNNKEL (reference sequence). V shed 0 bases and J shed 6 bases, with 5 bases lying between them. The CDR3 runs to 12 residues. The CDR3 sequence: CASSQDMNGYTF. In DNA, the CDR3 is TGTGCCAGCAGCCAAGATATGAATGGCTACACCTTC. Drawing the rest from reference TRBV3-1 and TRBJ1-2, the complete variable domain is DTAVSQTPKYLVTQMGNDKSIKCEQNLGHDTMYWYKQDSKKFLKIMFSYNNKELIINETVPNRFSPKSPDKAHLNLHINSLELGDSAVYFCASSQDMNGYTFGSGTRLTVV.

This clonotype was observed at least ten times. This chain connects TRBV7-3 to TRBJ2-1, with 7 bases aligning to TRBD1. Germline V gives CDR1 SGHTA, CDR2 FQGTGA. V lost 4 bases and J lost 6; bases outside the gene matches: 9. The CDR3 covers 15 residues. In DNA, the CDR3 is TGTGCCAGCAGCTATAGCCGGGACAGCGGCAATGAGCAGTTCTTC. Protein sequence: CASSYSRDSGNEQFF.